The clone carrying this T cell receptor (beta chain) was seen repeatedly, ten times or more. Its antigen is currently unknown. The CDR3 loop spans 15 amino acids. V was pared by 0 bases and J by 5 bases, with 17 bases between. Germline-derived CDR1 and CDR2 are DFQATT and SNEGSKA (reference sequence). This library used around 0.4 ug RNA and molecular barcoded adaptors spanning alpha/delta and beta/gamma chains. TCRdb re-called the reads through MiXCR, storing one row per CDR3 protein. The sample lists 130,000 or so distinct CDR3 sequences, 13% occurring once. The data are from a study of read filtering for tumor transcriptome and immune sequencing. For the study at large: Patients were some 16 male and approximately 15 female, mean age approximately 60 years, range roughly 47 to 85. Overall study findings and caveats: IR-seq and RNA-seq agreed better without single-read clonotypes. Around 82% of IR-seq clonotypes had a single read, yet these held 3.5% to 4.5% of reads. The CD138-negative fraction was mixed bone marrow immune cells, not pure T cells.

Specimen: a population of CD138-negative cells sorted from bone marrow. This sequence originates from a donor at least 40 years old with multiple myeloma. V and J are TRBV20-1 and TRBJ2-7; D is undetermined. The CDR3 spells CSARDPLGPLNEQYF. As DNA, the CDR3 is TGCAGTGCTAGAGATCCGCTAGGCCCTCTGAACGAGCAGTACTTC.